The 32 T cell receptor beta chains below were found in one sample sequenced in a study of beta chain features in type 1 diabetes. Expressed TCRB transcripts were sequenced because the entire RNA isolate underwent reverse transcription. Generated by immunoSEQ multiplex PCR, the TCRdb table keeps only in-frame clones and is missing some. The repertoire holds 250,000 to 400,000 clones, with roughly 15% as singletons. Sequenced: central memory CD4+ T cells from blood. These receptors were obtained from a man younger than 45 in good health.

Ten or more counts support this clone. V gene TRBV7-6 combines with J gene TRBJ2-7, with D perhaps given as TRBD1 or TRBD2 (6 bases each). Germline loops: CDR1 SGHVS, CDR2 FNYEAQ. CDR3 size: 14 residues. V was clipped by 4 bases and J by 0 bases, with 10 bases between them. Written as DNA, the CDR3 is TGTGCCAGCAGCTCCGGGGGCCCCTCCTACGAGCAGTACTTC. Residues: CASSSGGPSYEQYF.

This clone came up many times. CDR3 amino acids: CAIAANAGSTDTQYF. CDR3 nucleotide sequence: TGTGCCATCGCGGCCAATGCAGGAAGCACAGATACGCAGTATTTT. This chain links TRBV10-3 with TRBJ2-3; D is ambiguous. Trimming left V 8 bases short and J 0 bases short, with 15 bases between. This CDR3 has 15 amino acids. The germline gives CDR1 ENHRY, CDR2 SYGVKD.

This clone was seen repeatedly, ten times or more. DNA for the CDR3: TGTGCCAGCAGCTTAGGTGGTGGAGAGACCCAGTACTTC. Its protein product is CASSLGGGETQYF. V gene TRBV7-8 combines with J gene TRBJ2-5; D gene unclear. V was shortened by 1 base and J by 4 bases, with 7 bases between the two germline ends. The length of the CDR3 is 13 residues. CDR1 and CDR2 from the germline V gene are SGHVS and FQNEAQ.

The V and J genes are TRBV5-1 and TRBJ2-7; TRBD2 might be the D (5 bases). CDR3 length: 15 amino acids. V was trimmed by 0 bases and J by 4 bases, leaving 14 bases between them. Looked up from germline, CDR1 is SGHRS and CDR2 is YFSETQ. CDR3 protein: CASSLGAEGGYEQYF. The CDR3 DNA reads as TGCGCCAGCAGCTTGGGAGCAGAAGGAGGTTACGAGCAGTACTTC.

Many counts were recorded for this clone. This same CDR3 is encoded by further DNA sequences in the sample. DNA of the CDR3: TGCGCCAGCAGCTTGGGTCCGACAGGGAGCAATCAGCCCCAGCATTTT. Its protein is CASSLGPTGSNQPQHF. This chain connects TRBV5-1 to TRBJ1-5; 7 bases agree with TRBD1. The CDR3 contains 16 residues. V shed 0 bases and J 1 base; nucleotides not matched to a gene: 4. Germline-derived CDR1 and CDR2 are SGHRS and YFSETQ.

This clone was found many times. This chain uses TRBV18 with TRBJ2-1, with TRBD1 matching over 9 bases. The CDR3 is made up of 13 amino acids. Losses at the gene ends were 4 bases for V and 6 bases for J; bases not matched to a gene: 1. Germline loops: CDR1 KGHSH, CDR2 LQKENI. CDR3 residues: CASSQTGGNEQFF. CDR3 DNA sequence: TGTGCCAGCTCACAGACAGGGGGCAATGAGCAGTTCTTC.

This rearrangement joins TRBV7-9 to TRBJ2-7; D is unclear. Germline CDR1 and CDR2: SEHNR and FQNEAQ (reference sequence). This CDR3 has 15 residues. V shed 5 bases and J shed 4 bases, with 18 bases lying between them. For the CDR3, the DNA is TGTGCCAGCAGCCCGCCCCCGCGGTTGGGTTACGAGCAGTACTTC. It specifies CASSPPPRLGYEQYF.

This clone was detected only once. The chain uses TRBV7-9 and TRBJ1-6, with TRBD1 matching over 7 bases. Germline values: CDR1 SEHNR, CDR2 FQNEAQ (reference sequence). The V and J ends lost 1 base and 6 bases, in that order; junction bases with no gene match: 3. The CDR3 sequence is 15 residues long. The CDR3 protein is CASSLEGTVNSPLHF. The DNA for the CDR3 is TGTGCCAGCAGCTTAGAAGGGACAGTTAATTCACCCCTCCACTTT.

About this clone: The junction departs from germline at one end; a sequencing error may be responsible. J is TRBJ2-2 and V is TRBV15; 9 nucleotides agree with TRBD1. The V gene's germline CDR1 is LNHNV and CDR2 YYDKDF (reference sequence). The CDR3 is 14 amino acids. The CDR3 DNA is TGTGCCACCTGGGACAGGGCGAAGACCGGGGAGCTGTTTTTT. Translation gives CATWDRAKTGELFF.

This clone was seen at least ten times. The chain links TRBV7-3 to TRBJ1-1; D call uncertain. V was shortened by 5 bases and J by 0 bases, with 7 bases between the two germline ends. The CDR3 consists of 13 residues. Per the germline V gene, CDR1 is SGHTA and CDR2 is FQGTGA. The CDR3 coding sequence is TGTGCCAGCAGCCCCGCTGTGAACACTGAAGCTTTCTTT. It specifies CASSPAVNTEAFF.

This clone has more than one count but fewer than ten. The chain uses TRBV4-3 and TRBJ2-5; TRBD1 matches at 10 bases. The CDR3 runs 17 residues. With 5 bases clipped from V and 4 bases from J, the junction kept 13 bases outside the gene matches. Germline V CDR1 and CDR2: LGHNA, YSLEER. The CDR3 here is CASSSHAGTGALETQYF. CDR3 DNA: TGCGCCAGCAGCTCTCATGCCGGGACAGGGGCTTTAGAGACCCAGTACTTC.

This clone was observed a handful of times. The V and J genes are TRBV29-1 and TRBJ1-2; D is unresolved. There are 12 residues in the CDR3. The germline V and J ends were trimmed by 7 bases and 4 bases, with 13 bases remaining between them. Germline values: CDR1 SQVTM, CDR2 ANQGSEA. The CDR3 region has the DNA TGCAGCGGAACCGACGGTTCCTATGGCTACACCTTC. Protein sequence: CSGTDGSYGYTF.

The chain is built from TRBV2 and TRBJ1-1; the D gene is possibly TRBD1 (6 bases). The CDR3 has 14 amino acids. V lost 6 bases to trimming and J lost 0 bases, with 11 bases between them. CDR1 is SNHLY, CDR2 FYNNEI, per germline. CDR3: CASRGDKVNTEAFF. CDR3 nucleotides: TGTGCCAGCAGAGGGGACAAGGTGAACACTGAAGCTTTCTTT.

A few counts support this clone. The gene calls are TRBV30 and TRBJ1-2; D gene unclear. CDR1 GTSNPN and CDR2 SVGIG come from the germline V gene (reference sequence). This CDR3 has 14 amino acids. Trimming removed 1 base from V and 8 bases from J, with 17 bases in between. The CDR3 sequence: CAWSAASGFRGYTF. CDR3 sequence (DNA): TGTGCCTGGAGTGCAGCCTCCGGGTTCAGAGGCTACACCTTC.

This chain connects TRBV27 to TRBJ1-1; 8 positions agree with TRBD1. The CDR3 consists of 14 residues. The germline gives CDR1 MNHEY, CDR2 SMNVEV (reference sequence). The ends lost 7 bases at V and 1 base at J; junction bases unmatched: 5. Here the CDR3 reads CASNEQGGNTEAFF. CDR3 sequence (DNA): TGTGCCAGCAACGAACAGGGGGGGAACACTGAAGCTTTCTTT.

This clone occurred a few times. V and J are TRBV11-3 and TRBJ2-3; TRBD2 matches at 8 bases. V was clipped by 8 bases and J by 9 bases; unmatched bases: 10. CDR1 and CDR2 from the germline V gene are SGHNT and YENEEA. The CDR3 consists of 13 residues. The chain's CDR3 is CASGTSPGVTQYF. In DNA form, the CDR3 reads TGTGCCAGCGGGACTAGTCCCGGAGTCACGCAGTATTTT.

This clone was found a few times. The chain recombines TRBV5-1 with TRBJ1-3; D call uncertain. Looked up from germline, CDR1 is SGHRS and CDR2 is YFSETQ. The V end was cut by 0 bases, the J end by 0 bases, with 7 bases between. This CDR3 spans 15 amino acids. The CDR3 loop reads CASSLEKPSGNTIYF. The DNA for the CDR3 is TGCGCCAGCAGCTTGGAAAAGCCCTCTGGAAACACCATATATTTT.

The rearrangement joins TRBV18 to TRBJ2-7; maybe TRBD1 (6 bases). The CDR3 has 14 amino acids. The V gene's germline CDR1 is KGHSH and CDR2 LQKENI. V lost 3 bases, J lost 5 bases, and 14 bases lay in between. The CDR3 DNA reads as TGTGCCAGCTCACCCGGACAGTTTGAGAACGAGCAGTACGTC. Translation gives CASSPGQFENEQYV.

This chain links TRBV2 with TRBJ2-7; perhaps D is TRBD1 or TRBD2 (5 bases each). The CDR3 sequence is 12 residues long. V was shortened by 8 bases and J by 2 bases, with 10 bases between the two germline ends. Looked up from germline, CDR1 is SNHLY and CDR2 is FYNNEI. The CDR3 nucleotides are TGTGCCAGCCGGGACCCAACCTACGAGCAGTACTTC. Amino acid sequence: CASRDPTYEQYF.

This clone was observed a handful of times. This sequence joins TRBV7-2 and TRBJ2-3; D remains ambiguous. V was pared by 5 bases and J by 0 bases, with 9 bases between. In germline, CDR1 is SGHTA, CDR2 FQGNSA. CDR3 length: 14 amino acids. The CDR3 loop reads CASSPGLSTDTQYF. CDR3 sequence (DNA): TGTGCCAGCAGCCCAGGCCTAAGCACAGATACGCAGTATTTT.

This sequence joins TRBV2 and TRBJ2-2; TRBD2 matches at 8 bases. Germline values: CDR1 SNHLY, CDR2 FYNNEI. The CDR3 loop spans 14 amino acids. With V trimmed by 8 bases and J by 7 bases, 9 bases remained unmatched. CDR3 loop: CASLGGGIIGELFF. The CDR3 bases are TGTGCCAGCCTCGGCGGGGGGATAATCGGGGAGCTGTTTTTT.

This clone showed up just a few times. The J gene is TRBJ2-2, the V gene TRBV7-2, with D uncertain. The ends were cut back, 6 bases at V and 1 base at J, with 3 bases in the middle. The germline gives CDR1 SGHTA, CDR2 FQGNSA. The CDR3 is made up of 12 amino acids. CDR3: CASRLNTGELFF. The DNA of the CDR3 is TGTGCCAGCAGACTGAACACCGGGGAGCTGTTTTTT.

This clone has more than one count but fewer than ten. The rearrangement links TRBV6-1 to TRBJ2-4, with TRBD2 matching 7 bases. Germline CDR1 is MNHNS and CDR2 is SASEGT. With 10 bases clipped from V and 0 bases from J, the junction kept 6 bases outside the gene matches. There are 14 residues in the CDR3. CDR3 region: CATLGGLAKNIQYF. The DNA for the CDR3 is TGTGCCACCCTGGGGGGGTTAGCCAAAAACATTCAGTACTTC.

This clone was recorded a few times. The rearrangement joins TRBV5-1 to TRBJ2-5, with D possibly TRBD2 on 6 matching bases. Per the germline V gene, CDR1 is SGHRS and CDR2 is YFSETQ. The CDR3 is 15 amino acids. The ends were cut back, 3 bases at V and 2 bases at J, with 14 bases in the middle. The CDR3 sequence: CASSSPSGGQETQYF. CDR3 in DNA: TGCGCCAGCAGCTCGCCATCTGGGGGGCAAGAGACCCAGTACTTC.

The chain recombines TRBV6-6 with TRBJ2-3, with D hard to call. The CDR3 contains 15 residues. Between the trimmed V and J ends, which lost 7 bases and 0 bases, there was a span of 14 bases. Germline V gene lookup returns CDR1 MNHNY and CDR2 SVGAGI (reference sequence). CDR3 DNA: TGTGCCAGCACCATCACGCCTCTTAGCACAGATACGCAGTATTTT. This codes for CASTITPLSTDTQYF.

Only a few counts were recorded for this clone. The rearrangement joins TRBV4-3 to TRBJ1-3, with D perhaps TRBD1 (6 bases). This CDR3 is 17 amino acids long. V lost 4 bases and J 3 bases, leaving 19 bases between the germline ends. The germline V gene has CDR1 LGHNA and CDR2 YSLEER. The CDR3, as DNA: TGCGCCAGCAGCCGCCAACAGGGAACCAACAGTGGAAACACCATATATTTT. Amino acids: CASSRQQGTNSGNTIYF.

This clone was counted between two and nine times. The chain recombines TRBV2 with TRBJ1-5, with D unclear. The CDR3 is made up of 14 amino acids. Deletions cut 2 bases from V and 6 bases from J, with 11 bases between. CDR1 and CDR2 (germline): SNHLY, FYNNEI. The CDR3 DNA follows: TGTGCCAGCAGTGAATTTGGGGTCGGTCAGCCCCAGCATTTT. As protein: CASSEFGVGQPQHF. Supplemented by reference TRBV2 and TRBJ1-5, the full variable domain reads EPEVTQTPSHQVTQMGQEVILRCVPISNHLYFYWYRQILGQKVEFLVSFYNNEISEKSEIFDDQFSVERPDGSNFTLKIRSTKLEDSAMYFCASSEFGVGQPQHFGDGTRLSIL.

This clone was recorded a few times. V and J are TRBV11-2 and TRBJ2-7, with TRBD2 matching 7 bases. The J segment lost 8 bases and the V segment lost 5 bases, leaving 18 bases of the junction unmatched. Germline values: CDR1 SGHAT, CDR2 FQNNGV. The CDR3 runs 16 residues. CDR3 region: CASSPRSIAGLLKQYF. CDR3 DNA sequence: TGTGCCAGCAGCCCCCGATCAATAGCGGGCCTTTTGAAGCAGTACTTC.

V gene TRBV6-1 combines with J gene TRBJ1-1; D gene unclear. Germline assignment: CDR1 MNHNS and CDR2 SASEGT. The ends were cut back, 2 bases at V and 1 base at J, with 5 bases in the middle. This CDR3 is 13 amino acids long. CDR3 coding DNA: TGTGCCAGCAGTGAACGGGGGAACACTGAAGCTTTCTTT. As protein: CASSERGNTEAFF.

A few counts support this clone. For the CDR3, the DNA is TGTGCCAGCAGCAAACGGACAGTAGATGGCTACACCTTC. As protein: CASSKRTVDGYTF. The chain carries TRBV9 and TRBJ1-2; maybe TRBD1 (6 bases). The V and J ends lost 4 bases and 6 bases respectively, with 13 bases between them. Germline V CDR1 and CDR2: SGDLS, YYNGEE. The CDR3 length is 13 residues.

To note about this clone: This CDR3 is also generated by other DNA sequences in the sample. The CDR3 sequence is CASSLAGLTDTQYF. CDR3 DNA sequence: TGTGCCAGCAGCTTAGCGGGCCTCACAGATACGCAGTATTTT. The J gene is TRBJ2-3, the V gene TRBV9; 7 bases align to TRBD2. The CDR3 length is 14 residues. Germline values: CDR1 SGDLS, CDR2 YYNGEE. J lost 2 bases, V lost 4 bases, and 4 bases had no gene match.

The V call is TRBV19, the J call TRBJ1-3, with D possibly matching TRBD1 (6 bases). Germline CDR1 LNHDA, CDR2 SQIVND (reference sequence). V was clipped by 1 base and J by 2 bases, with 9 bases between them. CDR3 length: 15 amino acids. CDR3 DNA: TGTGCCAGTAGTATAGCCAGGGGAACTGGAAACACCATATATTTT. Its protein product is CASSIARGTGNTIYF.